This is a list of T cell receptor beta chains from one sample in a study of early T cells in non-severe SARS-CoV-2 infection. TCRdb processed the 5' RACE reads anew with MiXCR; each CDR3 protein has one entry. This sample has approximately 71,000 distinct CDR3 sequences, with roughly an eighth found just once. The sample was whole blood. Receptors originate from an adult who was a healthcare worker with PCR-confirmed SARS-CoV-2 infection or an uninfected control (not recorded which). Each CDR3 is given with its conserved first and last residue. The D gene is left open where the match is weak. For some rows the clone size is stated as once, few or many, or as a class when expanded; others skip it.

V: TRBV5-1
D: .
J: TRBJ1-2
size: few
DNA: TGCGCCAGCAGCTTAGGTTCTGGTCGTGGCTACACCTTC
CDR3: CASSLGSGRGYTF

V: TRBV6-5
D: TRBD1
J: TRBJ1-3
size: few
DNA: TGTGCCAGCAGGGGGGACAGGGGCTCTGGAAACACCATATATTTT
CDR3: CASRGDRGSGNTIYF

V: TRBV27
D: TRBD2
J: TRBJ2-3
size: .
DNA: TGTGCCAGCAGTTTCGGGGGGGCCTGGTATTTT
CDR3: CASSFGGAWYF

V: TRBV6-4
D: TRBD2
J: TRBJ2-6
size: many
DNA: TGTGCCAGCAGTGACGGGGGGGCTGGGGCCAACGTCCTGACTTTC
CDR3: CASSDGGAGANVLTF

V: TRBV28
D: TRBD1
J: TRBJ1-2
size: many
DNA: TGTGCCAGCAGTTACACCGGGACAGCGTTAAACTATGGCTACACCTTC
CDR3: CASSYTGTALNYGYTF

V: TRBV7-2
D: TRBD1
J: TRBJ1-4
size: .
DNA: TGTGCCAGCAGCTCGGACAGGGTGAATGAAAAACTGTTTTTT
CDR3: CASSSDRVNEKLFF

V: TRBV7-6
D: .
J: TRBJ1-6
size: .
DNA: TGTGCCAGCAGCTCCAGTACAAAGAATTCACCCCTCCACTTT
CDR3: CASSSSTKNSPLHF

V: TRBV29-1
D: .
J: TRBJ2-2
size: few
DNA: TGCAGCGGGCTGGGGACGGCCGGGGAGCTGTTTTTT
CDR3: CSGLGTAGELFF

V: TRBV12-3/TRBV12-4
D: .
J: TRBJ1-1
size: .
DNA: TGTGCCAGCAGTTTTGGCAGGCAGAACACTGAAGCTTTCTTT
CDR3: CASSFGRQNTEAFF

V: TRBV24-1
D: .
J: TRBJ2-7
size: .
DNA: TGTGCCACCAGTGGGTTGCAGGAGCAGTACTTC
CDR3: CATSGLQEQYF

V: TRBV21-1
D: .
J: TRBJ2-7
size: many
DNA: TGTGCCAGCAGCAAAGCGCCCCAGGCCTACGAGCAGTACTTC
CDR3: CASSKAPQAYEQYF

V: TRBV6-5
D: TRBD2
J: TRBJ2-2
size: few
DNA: TGTGCCAGCAGTCCCCCCGGGGGGGTCACCGGGGAGCTGTTTTTT
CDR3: CASSPPGGVTGELFF

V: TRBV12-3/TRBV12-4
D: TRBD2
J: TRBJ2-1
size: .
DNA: TGTGCCAGCAGTCCCGTAGCGGGGGGCGCCTACAATGAGCAGTTCTTC
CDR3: CASSPVAGGAYNEQFF

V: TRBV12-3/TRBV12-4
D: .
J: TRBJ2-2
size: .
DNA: TGTGCCTTACGGGGGAACACCGGGGAGCTGTTTTTT
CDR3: CALRGNTGELFF

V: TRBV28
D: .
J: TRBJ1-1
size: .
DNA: TGTGCCAGCAGTTTATGGACAGCGAACACTGAAGCTTTCTTT
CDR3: CASSLWTANTEAFF